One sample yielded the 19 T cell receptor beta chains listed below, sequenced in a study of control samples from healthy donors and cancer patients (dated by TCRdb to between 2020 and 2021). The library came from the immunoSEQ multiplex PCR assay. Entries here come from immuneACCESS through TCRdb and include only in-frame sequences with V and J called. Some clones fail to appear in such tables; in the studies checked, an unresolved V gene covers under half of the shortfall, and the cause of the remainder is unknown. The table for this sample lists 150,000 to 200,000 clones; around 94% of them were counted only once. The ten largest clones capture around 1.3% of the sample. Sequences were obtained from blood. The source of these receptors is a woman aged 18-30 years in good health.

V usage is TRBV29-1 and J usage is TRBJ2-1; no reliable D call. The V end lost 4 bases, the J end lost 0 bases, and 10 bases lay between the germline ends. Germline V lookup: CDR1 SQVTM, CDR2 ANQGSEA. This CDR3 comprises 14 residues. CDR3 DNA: TGCAGCGTTGTGTCCGTCAGCTCCTACAATGAGCAGTTCTTC. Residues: CSVVSVSSYNEQFF.

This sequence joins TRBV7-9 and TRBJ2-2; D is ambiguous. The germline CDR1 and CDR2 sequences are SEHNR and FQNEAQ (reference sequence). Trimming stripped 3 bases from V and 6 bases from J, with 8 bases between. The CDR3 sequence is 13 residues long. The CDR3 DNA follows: TGTGCCAGCAGCTTCAGAGGACCCGGGGAGCTGTTTTTT. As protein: CASSFRGPGELFF.

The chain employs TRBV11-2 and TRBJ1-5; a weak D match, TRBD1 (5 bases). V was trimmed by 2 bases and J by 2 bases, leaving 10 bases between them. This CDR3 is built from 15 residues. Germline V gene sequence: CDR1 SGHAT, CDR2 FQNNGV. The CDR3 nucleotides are TGTGCCAGCAGCTTAATTGGGGGTGGCAATCAGCCCCAGCATTTT. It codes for CASSLIGGGNQPQHF.

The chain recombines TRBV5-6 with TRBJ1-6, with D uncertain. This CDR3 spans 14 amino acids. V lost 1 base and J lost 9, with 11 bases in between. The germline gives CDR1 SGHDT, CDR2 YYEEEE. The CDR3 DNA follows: TGTGCCAGCAGCTTGCCGTCGGGGAGTTCACCCCTCCACTTT. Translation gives CASSLPSGSSPLHF.

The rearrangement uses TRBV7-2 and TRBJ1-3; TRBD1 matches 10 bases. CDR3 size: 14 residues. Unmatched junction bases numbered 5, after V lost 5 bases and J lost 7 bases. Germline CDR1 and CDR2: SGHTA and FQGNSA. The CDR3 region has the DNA TGTGCCAGCAGCCAGACAGGGGGCTTGAACACCATATATTTT. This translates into CASSQTGGLNTIYF. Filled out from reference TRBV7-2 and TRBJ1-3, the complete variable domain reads GAGVSQSPSNKVTEKGKDVELRCDPISGHTALYWYRQSLGQGLEFLIYFQGNSAPDKSGLPSDRFSAERTGGSVSTLTIQRTQQEDSAVYLCASSQTGGLNTIYFGEGSWLTVV.

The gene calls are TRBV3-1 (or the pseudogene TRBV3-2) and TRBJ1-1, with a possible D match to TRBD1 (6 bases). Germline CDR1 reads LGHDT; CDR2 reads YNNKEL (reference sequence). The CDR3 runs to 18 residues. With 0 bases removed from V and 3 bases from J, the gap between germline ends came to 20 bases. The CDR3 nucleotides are TGTGCCAGCAGCCAAGAGTGGCTGGGGGCGGTTCTGGACACTGAAGCTTTCTTT. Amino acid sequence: CASSQEWLGAVLDTEAFF.

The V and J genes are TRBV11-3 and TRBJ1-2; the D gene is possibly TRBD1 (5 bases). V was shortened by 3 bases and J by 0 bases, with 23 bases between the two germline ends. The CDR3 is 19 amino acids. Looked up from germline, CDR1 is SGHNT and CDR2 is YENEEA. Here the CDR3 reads CASSFTLPLGTDTNYGYTF. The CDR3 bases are TGTGCCAGCAGCTTTACCCTCCCCCTAGGGACGGATACTAACTATGGCTACACCTTC.

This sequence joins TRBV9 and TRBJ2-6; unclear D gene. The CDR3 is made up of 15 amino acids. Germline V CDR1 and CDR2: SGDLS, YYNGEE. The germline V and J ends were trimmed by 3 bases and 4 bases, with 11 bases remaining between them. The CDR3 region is CASSAVVIGANVLTF. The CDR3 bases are TGTGCCAGCAGCGCCGTCGTGATAGGGGCCAACGTCCTGACTTTC.

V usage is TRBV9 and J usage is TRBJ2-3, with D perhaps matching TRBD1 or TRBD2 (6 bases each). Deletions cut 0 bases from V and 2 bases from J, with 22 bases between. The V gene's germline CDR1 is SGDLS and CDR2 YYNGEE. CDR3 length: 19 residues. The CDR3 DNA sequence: TGTGCCAGCAGCGTAGACCTGGGGACTGGGGACACTTACACAGATACGCAGTATTTT. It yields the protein CASSVDLGTGDTYTDTQYF.

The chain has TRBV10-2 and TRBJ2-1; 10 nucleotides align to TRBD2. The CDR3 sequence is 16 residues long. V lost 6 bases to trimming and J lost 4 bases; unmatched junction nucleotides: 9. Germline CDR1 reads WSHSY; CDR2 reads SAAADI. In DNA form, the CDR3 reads TGCGCCAGCAGCCCCCAAGCGGGAGGGCTGTACAATGAGCAGTTCTTC. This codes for CASSPQAGGLYNEQFF.

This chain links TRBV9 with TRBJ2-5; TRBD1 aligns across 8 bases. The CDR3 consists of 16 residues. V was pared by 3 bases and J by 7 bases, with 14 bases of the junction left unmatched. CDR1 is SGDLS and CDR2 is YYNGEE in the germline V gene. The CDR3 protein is CASSAGQGLAPGTQYF. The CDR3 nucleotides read TGTGCCAGCAGCGCCGGACAGGGCTTAGCCCCAGGGACCCAGTACTTC.

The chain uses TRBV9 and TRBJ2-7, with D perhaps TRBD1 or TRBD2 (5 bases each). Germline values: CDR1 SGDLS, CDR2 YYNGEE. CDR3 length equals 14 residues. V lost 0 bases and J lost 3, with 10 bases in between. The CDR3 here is CASSVAGRNYEQYF. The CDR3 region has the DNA TGTGCCAGCAGCGTAGCGGGACGAAACTACGAGCAGTACTTC.

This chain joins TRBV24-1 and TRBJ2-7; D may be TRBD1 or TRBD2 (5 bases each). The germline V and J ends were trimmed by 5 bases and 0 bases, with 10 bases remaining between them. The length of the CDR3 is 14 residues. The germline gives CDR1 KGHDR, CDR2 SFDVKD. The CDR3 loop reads CATSAGASSYEQYF. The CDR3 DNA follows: TGTGCCACCAGTGCCGGGGCCAGCTCCTACGAGCAGTACTTC.

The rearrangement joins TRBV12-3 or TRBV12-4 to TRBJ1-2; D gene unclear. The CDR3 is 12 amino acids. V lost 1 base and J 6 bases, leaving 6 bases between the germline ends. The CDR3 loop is CASSLGLNGYTF. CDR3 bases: TGTGCCAGCAGTTTAGGTCTCAATGGCTACACCTTC.

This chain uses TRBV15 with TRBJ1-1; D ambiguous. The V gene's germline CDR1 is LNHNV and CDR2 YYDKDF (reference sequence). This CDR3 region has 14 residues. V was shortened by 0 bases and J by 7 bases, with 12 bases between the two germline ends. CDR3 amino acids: CATSRDLGSIEAFF. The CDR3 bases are TGTGCCACCAGCAGAGATCTAGGGAGTATTGAAGCTTTCTTT.

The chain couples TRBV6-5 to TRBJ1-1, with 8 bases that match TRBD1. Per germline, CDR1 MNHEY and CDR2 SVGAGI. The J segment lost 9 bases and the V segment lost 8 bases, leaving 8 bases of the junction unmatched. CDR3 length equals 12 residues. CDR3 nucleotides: TGTGCCAGCGGCGTACAGGGGGGGAAAGCTTTCTTT. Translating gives CASGVQGGKAFF.

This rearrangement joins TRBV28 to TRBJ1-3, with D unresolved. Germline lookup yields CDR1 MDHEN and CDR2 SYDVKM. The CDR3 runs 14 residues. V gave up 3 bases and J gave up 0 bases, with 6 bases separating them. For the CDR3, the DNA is TGTGCCAGCAGTTTCAGTAACTCTGGAAACACCATATATTTT. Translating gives CASSFSNSGNTIYF.

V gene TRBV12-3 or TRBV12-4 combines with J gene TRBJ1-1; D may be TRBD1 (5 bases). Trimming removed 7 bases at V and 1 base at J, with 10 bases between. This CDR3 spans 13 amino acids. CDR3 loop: CASTFGGNTEAFF. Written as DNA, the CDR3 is TGTGCCAGCACCTTTGGGGGGAACACTGAAGCTTTCTTT.

In DNA, the CDR3 is TGCGCCAGCAGCCAAGCCGCGGGACTAGCGGATGAGCAGTTCTTC. Translated, it gives CASSQAAGLADEQFF. This chain joins TRBV4-1 and TRBJ2-1, with 11 bases aligning to TRBD2. The CDR3 runs to 15 residues. Trimming at V came to 1 base and at J to 8 bases, leaving 4 bases not matched to a gene. Germline CDR1 and CDR2: MGHRA and YSYEKL.